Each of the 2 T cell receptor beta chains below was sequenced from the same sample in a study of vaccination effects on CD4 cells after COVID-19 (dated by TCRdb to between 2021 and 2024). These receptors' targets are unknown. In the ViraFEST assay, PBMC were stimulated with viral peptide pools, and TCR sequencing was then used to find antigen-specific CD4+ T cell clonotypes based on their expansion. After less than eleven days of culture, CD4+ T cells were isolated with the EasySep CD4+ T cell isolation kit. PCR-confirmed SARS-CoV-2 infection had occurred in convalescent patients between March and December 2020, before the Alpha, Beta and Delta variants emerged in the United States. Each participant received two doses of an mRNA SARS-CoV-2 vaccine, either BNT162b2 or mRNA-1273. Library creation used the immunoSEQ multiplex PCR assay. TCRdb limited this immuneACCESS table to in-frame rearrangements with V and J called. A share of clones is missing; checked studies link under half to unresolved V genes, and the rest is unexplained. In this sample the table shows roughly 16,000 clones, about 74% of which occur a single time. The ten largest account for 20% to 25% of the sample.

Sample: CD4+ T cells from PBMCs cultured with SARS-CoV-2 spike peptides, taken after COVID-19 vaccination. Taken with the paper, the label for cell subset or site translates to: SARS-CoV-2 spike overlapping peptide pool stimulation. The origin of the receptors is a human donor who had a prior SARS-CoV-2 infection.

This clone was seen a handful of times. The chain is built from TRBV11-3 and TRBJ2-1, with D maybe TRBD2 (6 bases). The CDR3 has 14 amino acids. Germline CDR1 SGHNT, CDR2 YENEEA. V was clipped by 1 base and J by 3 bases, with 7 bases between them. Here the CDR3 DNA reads TGTGCCAGCAGCTTAGGGACTAACTACAATGAGCAGTTCTTC. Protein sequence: CASSLGTNYNEQFF.

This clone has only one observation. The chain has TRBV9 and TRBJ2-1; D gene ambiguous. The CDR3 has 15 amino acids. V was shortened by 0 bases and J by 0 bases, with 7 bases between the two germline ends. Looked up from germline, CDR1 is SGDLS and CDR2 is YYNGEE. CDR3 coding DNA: TGTGCCAGCAGCGTAGGGATGAGCTCCTACAATGAGCAGTTCTTC. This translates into CASSVGMSSYNEQFF.